This is a list of T cell receptor beta chains from one sample in a study of blood T cells in healthy people across ages. MiXCR was run by TCRdb on the 5' RACE reads, yielding one entry per CDR3 protein. The sample consists of 600,000 to 900,000 distinct CDR3 sequences, 25% to 30% of them appearing once. These data were also filed under a second study, of T cells of mothers and their children.

Sequencing was done on a sample of blood. The receptors shown here come from a boy aged 5-17 years in good health. Both conserved end residues are part of each CDR3. The order of the fields is V gene, clone size, CDR3 length, D gene, J gene, CDR3 protein. The D gene is left open where the match is weak. Rows may omit the clone size; those that give it use once, few, many or a size class.

TRBV12-3/TRBV12-4	many	14	TRBD1	TRBJ1-4	CASSSRQGGEKLFF
TRBV29-1	.	12	.	TRBJ2-4	CSVEGQLDIQYF
TRBV5-1	.	14	TRBD2	TRBJ2-7	CASSSNSGGARQYF
TRBV30	.	13	TRBD1	TRBJ1-5	CAWRTGSNQPQHF
TRBV6-5	.	16	TRBD1	TRBJ1-2	CATKGQGSTTNYGYTF
TRBV11-2	.	15	TRBD2	TRBJ2-1	CASSSGGVGDNEQFF
TRBV24-1	.	13	.	TRBJ2-1	CATSGSGPNEQFF
TRBV12-3/TRBV12-4	.	12	.	TRBJ2-5	CASSSVNWEQYF
TRBV7-3	.	12	.	TRBJ2-1	CASSNQYNEQFF
TRBV4-1	few	15	.	TRBJ1-2	CASSQAPDRAYGYTF
TRBV25-1	.	11	TRBD1	TRBJ2-4	CATSRGYIQYF
TRBV14	.	22	.	TRBJ2-1	CASSQGPLPGGVRASSYNEQFF
TRBV29-1	.	14	.	TRBJ2-7	CSVEGTEDTYEQYF
TRBV6-6	.	14	TRBD1	TRBJ2-5	CASRKQGYAETQYF
TRBV5-1	.	16	.	TRBJ2-4	CASSLEVRAAKNIQYF
TRBV24-1	.	14	TRBD1	TRBJ2-1	CATSRQGSYNEQFF
TRBV29-1	few	12	.	TRBJ2-2	CSVAENTGELFF
TRBV27	few	16	.	.	CASSLTPGPPDETQYF
TRBV27	.	16	.	TRBJ2-1	CASSLSHSPGGNEQFF
TRBV10-3	.	12	.	TRBJ2-7	CATRGQNYEQYF
TRBV29-1	.	13	.	TRBJ2-2	CSVGWGNTGELFF
TRBV6-5	.	15	.	TRBJ1-4	CASSRSPLGNEKLFF
TRBV2	few	15	.	TRBJ1-2	CASSGTEERTYGYTF
TRBV2	many	11	.	TRBJ2-7	CASSGTYEQYF
TRBV7-8	.	16	.	TRBJ2-1	CASSQTTPGVNNEQFF
TRBV19	.	16	TRBD2	.	CASSITRTSGGDEQFF
TRBV19	.	13	.	TRBJ2-1	CASTPGLLNEQFF
TRBV2	.	16	.	TRBJ2-5	CASSEALRGAWETQYF
TRBV28	.	14	.	TRBJ1-4	CASSPTRVGEKLFF
TRBV5-1	few	12	.	TRBJ2-5	CASSDNPETQYF
TRBV18	.	16	.	TRBJ1-3	CASSTTVGDTGNTIYF
TRBV6-2/TRBV6-3	.	12	.	.	CASQRTPYEQYF
TRBV29-1	.	13	.	TRBJ1-2	CSVENLMDYGYTF
TRBV5-1	few	15	.	TRBJ1-5	CASSVGAGLNQPQHF
TRBV10-3	.	13	TRBD2	TRBJ2-5	CATAFREEETQYF
TRBV7-6	few	15	.	TRBJ2-1	CASSSDSFNYNEQFF
TRBV5-6	.	17	TRBD1	TRBJ1-3	CASSLPGTGGVGNTIYF
TRBV12-3/TRBV12-4	.	14	TRBD1	TRBJ1-2	CASSLGGGGDGYTF
TRBV9	.	13	.	TRBJ2-5	CASSTAWGETQYF
TRBV19	.	14	.	TRBJ2-7	CASSIQGVTYEQYF